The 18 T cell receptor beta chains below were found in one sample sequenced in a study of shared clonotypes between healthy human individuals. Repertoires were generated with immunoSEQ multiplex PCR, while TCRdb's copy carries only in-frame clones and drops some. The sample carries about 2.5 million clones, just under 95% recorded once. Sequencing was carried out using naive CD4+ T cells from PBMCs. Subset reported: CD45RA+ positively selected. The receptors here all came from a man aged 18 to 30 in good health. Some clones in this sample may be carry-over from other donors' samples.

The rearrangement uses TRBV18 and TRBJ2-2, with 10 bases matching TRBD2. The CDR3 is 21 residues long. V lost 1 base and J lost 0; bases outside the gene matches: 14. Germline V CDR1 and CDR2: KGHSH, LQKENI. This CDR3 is CASSPQAGVASGRANTGELFF. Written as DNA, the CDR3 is TGTGCCAGCTCACCACAAGCGGGGGTGGCTAGCGGGAGAGCGAACACCGGGGAGCTGTTTTTT.

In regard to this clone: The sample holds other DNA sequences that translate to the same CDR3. CDR3 coding DNA: TGTGCCAGCAGCGTAGTGGGCGGGGAGCTGTTTTTT. Translation: CASSVVGGELFF. This chain joins TRBV9 and TRBJ2-2; D is unresolved. The germline CDR1 and CDR2 sequences are SGDLS and YYNGEE. The CDR3 runs 12 residues. The V end was cut by 0 bases, the J end by 7 bases, with 4 bases between. The variable domain in full, completed from reference TRBV9 and TRBJ2-2, reads DSGVTQTPKHLITATGQRVTLRCSPRSGDLSVYWYQQSLDQGLQFLIQYYNGEERAKGNILERFSAQQFPDLHSELNLSSLELGDSALYFCASSVVGGELFFGEGSRLTVL.

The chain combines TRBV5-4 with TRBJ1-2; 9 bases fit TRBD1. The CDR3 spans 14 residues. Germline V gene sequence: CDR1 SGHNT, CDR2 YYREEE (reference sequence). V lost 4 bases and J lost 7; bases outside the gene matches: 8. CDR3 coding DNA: TGTGCCAGCAGCGGCGCGGGACAGGGTCCTGGCTACACCTTC. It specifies CASSGAGQGPGYTF. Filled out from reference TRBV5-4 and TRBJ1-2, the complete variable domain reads ETGVTQSPTHLIKTRGQQVTLRCSSQSGHNTVSWYQQALGQGPQFIFQYYREEENGRGNFPPRFSGLQFPNYSSELNVNALELDDSALYLCASSGAGQGPGYTFGSGTRLTVV.

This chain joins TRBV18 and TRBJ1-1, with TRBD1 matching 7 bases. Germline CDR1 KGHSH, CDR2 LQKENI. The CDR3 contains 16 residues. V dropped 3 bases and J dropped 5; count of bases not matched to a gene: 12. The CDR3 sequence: CASSPGQAGTHTEAFF. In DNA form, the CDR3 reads TGTGCCAGCTCACCCGGACAGGCCGGAACCCATACTGAAGCTTTCTTT.

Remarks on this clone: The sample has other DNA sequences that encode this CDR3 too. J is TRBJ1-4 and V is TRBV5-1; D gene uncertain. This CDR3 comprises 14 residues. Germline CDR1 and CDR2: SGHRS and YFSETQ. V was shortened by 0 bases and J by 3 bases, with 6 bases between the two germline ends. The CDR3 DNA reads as TGCGCCAGCAGCTTGGCCGGGTCTAATGAAAAACTGTTTTTT. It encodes CASSLAGSNEKLFF.

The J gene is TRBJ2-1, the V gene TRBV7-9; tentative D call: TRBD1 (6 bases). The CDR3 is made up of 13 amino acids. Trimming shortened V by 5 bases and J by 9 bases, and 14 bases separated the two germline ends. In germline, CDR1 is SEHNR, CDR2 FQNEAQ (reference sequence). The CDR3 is CASSPGVRSEQFF. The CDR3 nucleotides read TGTGCCAGCAGCCCAGGGGTTCGTTCTGAGCAGTTCTTC.

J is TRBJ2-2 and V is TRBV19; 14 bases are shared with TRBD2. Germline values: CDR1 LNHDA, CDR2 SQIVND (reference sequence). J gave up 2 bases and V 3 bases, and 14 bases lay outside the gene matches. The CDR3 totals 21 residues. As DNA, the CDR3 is TGTGCCAGTAGTATCCTAAACCCGGGACTAGCGGGAGAGGGAAACACCGGGGAGCTGTTTTTT. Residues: CASSILNPGLAGEGNTGELFF.

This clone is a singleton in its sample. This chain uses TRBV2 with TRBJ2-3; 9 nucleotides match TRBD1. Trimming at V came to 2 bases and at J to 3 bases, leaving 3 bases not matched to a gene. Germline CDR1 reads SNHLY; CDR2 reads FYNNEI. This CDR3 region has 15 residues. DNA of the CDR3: TGTGCCAGCAGTGAATCCGGGACAGGGACAGATACGCAGTATTTT. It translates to CASSESGTGTDTQYF. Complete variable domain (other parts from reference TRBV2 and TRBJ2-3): EPEVTQTPSHQVTQMGQEVILRCVPISNHLYFYWYRQILGQKVEFLVSFYNNEISEKSEIFDDQFSVERPDGSNFTLKIRSTKLEDSAMYFCASSESGTGTDTQYFGPGTRLTVL.

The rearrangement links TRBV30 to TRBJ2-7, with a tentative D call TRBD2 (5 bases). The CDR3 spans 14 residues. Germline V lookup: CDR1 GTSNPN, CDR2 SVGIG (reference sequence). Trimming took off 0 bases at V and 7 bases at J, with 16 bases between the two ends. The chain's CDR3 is CAWSVGVISREQYF. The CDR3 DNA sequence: TGTGCCTGGAGTGTGGGAGTTATTTCCCGAGAGCAGTACTTC.

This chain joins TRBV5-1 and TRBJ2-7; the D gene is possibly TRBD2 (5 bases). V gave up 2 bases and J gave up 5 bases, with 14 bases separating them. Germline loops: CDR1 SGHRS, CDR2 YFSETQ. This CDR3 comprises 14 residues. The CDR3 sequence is CASSFGRAPDEQYF. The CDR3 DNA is TGCGCCAGCAGCTTCGGGCGGGCCCCAGACGAGCAGTACTTC.

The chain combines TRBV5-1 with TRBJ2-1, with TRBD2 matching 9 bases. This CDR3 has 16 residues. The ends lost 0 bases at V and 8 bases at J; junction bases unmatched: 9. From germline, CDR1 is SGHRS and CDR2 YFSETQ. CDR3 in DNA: TGCGCCAGCAGCTTGGCGGCGGGAGGGCCTTGGGATGAGCAGTTCTTC. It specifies CASSLAAGGPWDEQFF. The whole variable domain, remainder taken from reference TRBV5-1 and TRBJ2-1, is KAGVTQTPRYLIKTRGQQVTLSCSPISGHRSVSWYQQTPGQGLQFLFEYFSETQRNKGNFPGRFSGRQFSNSRSEMNVSTLELGDSALYLCASSLAAGGPWDEQFFGPGTRLTVL.

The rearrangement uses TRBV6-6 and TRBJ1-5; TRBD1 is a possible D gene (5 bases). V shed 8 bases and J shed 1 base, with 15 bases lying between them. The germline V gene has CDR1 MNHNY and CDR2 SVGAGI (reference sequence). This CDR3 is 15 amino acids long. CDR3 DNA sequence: TGTGCCAGCGGAAATGGACAAACAAGCAATCAGCCCCAGCATTTT. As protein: CASGNGQTSNQPQHF.

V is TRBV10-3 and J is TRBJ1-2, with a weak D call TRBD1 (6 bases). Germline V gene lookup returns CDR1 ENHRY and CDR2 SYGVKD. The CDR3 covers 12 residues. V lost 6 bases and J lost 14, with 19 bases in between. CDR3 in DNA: TGTGCCATCAGACACGACAGGACAACGGGGACCTTC. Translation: CAIRHDRTTGTF.

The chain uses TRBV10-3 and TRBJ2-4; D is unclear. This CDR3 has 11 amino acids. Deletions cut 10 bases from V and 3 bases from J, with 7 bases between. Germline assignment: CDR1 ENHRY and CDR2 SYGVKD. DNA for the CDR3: TGTGCCACGTGGGACAAAAACATTCAGTACTTC. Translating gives CATWDKNIQYF.

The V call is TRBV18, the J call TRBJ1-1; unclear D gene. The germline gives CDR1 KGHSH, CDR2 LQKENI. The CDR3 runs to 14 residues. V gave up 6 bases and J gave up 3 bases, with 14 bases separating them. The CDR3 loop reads CASSLLEEHTEAFF. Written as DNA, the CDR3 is TGTGCCAGCTCCCTCTTAGAGGAACACACTGAAGCTTTCTTT.

CDR3 sequence reads: CATSRDRGAGQAEQFF. In DNA, the CDR3 is TGTGCCACCAGCAGAGATCGGGGGGCGGGACAAGCTGAGCAGTTCTTC. J is TRBJ2-1 and V is TRBV15; possible D gene TRBD2, 7 bases. Germline V gives CDR1 LNHNV, CDR2 YYDKDF (reference sequence). V was clipped by 0 bases and J by 9 bases, with 18 bases between them. CDR3 length: 16 amino acids.

CDR3 region: CASSGLGVNTEAFF. CDR3 DNA sequence: TGTGCCAGCAGCGGCCTAGGGGTGAACACTGAAGCTTTCTTT. The rearrangement joins TRBV7-9 to TRBJ1-1; weak D call: TRBD1 (5 bases). The CDR3 has 14 residues. Germline V gene sequence: CDR1 SEHNR, CDR2 FQNEAQ (reference sequence). The V end was cut by 5 bases, the J end by 0 bases, with 10 bases between.

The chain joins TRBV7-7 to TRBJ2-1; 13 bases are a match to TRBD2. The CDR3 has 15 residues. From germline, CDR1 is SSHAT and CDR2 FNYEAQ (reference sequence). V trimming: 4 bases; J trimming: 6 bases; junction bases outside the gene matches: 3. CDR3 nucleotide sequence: TGTGCCAGCAGCTCTGGACTAGCGGGAGTCAATGAGCAGTTCTTC. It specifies CASSSGLAGVNEQFF.